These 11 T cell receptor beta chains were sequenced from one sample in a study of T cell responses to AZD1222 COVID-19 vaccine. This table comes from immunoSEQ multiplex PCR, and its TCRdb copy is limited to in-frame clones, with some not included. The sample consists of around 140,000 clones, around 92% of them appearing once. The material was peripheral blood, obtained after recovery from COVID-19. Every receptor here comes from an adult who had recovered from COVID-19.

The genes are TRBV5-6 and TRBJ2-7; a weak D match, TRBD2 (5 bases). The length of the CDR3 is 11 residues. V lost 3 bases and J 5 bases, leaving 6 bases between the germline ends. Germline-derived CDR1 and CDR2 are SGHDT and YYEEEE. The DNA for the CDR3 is TGTGCCAGCAGCTGGGGAGACGAGCAGTACTTC. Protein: CASSWGDEQYF.

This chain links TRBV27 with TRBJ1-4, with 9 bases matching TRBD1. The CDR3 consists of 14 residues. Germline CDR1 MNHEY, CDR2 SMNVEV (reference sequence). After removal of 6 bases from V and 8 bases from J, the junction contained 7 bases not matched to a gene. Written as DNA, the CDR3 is TGTGCCAGCAGCCTTACAGGGGGCGCCGAAAAACTGTTTTTT. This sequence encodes CASSLTGGAEKLFF.

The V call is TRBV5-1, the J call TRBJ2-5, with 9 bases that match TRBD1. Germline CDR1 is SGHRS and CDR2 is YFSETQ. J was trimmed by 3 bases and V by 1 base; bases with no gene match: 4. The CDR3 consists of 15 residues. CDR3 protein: CASSLSWTGEETQYF. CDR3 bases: TGCGCCAGCAGCTTGTCCTGGACAGGGGAAGAGACCCAGTACTTC.

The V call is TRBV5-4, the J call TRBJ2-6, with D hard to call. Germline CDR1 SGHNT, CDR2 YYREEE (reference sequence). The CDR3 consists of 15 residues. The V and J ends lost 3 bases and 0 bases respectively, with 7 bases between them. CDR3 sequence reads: CASSSTGSGANVLTF. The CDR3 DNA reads TGTGCCAGCAGCTCAACTGGCTCTGGGGCCAACGTCCTGACTTTC.

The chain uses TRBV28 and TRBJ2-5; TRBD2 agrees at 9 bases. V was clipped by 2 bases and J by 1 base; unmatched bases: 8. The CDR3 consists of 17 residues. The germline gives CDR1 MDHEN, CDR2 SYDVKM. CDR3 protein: CASSLTLAGRGQETQYF. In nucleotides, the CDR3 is TGTGCCAGCAGTTTAACCCTAGCGGGAAGAGGCCAAGAGACCCAGTACTTC.

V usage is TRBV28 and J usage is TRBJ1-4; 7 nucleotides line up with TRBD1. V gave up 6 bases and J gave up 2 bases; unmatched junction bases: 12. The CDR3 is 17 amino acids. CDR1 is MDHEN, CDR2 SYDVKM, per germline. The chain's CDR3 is CASSFITLGQTNEKLFF. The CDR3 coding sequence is TGTGCCAGCAGCTTTATCACCCTGGGACAGACTAATGAAAAACTGTTTTTT.

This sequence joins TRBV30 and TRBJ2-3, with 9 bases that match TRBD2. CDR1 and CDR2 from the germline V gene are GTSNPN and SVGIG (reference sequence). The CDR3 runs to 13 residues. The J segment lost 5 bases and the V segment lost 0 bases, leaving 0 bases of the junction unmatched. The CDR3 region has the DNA TGTGCCTGGAGTGTACTAGCGGGAGATACGCAGTATTTT. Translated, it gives CAWSVLAGDTQYF. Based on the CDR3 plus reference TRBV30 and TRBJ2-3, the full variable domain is SQTIHQWPATLVQPVGSPLSLECTVEGTSNPNLYWYRQAAGRGLQLLFYSVGIGQISSEVPQNLSASRPQDRQFILSSKKLLLSDSGFYLCAWSVLAGDTQYFGPGTRLTVL.

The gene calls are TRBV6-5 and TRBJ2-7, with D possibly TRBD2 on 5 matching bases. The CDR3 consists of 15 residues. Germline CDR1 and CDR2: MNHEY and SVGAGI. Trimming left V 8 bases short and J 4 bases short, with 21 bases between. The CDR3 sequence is CASLGWRGSAYEQYF. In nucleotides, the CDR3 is TGTGCCAGCCTGGGTTGGAGAGGGAGCGCATACGAGCAGTACTTC.

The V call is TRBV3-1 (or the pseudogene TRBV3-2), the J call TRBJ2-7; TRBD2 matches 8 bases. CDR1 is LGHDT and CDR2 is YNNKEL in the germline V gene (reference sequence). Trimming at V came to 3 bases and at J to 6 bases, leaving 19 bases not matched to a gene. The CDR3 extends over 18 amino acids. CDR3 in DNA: TGTGCCAGCAGCCAGGGCACTAGCGGATTGTTTGCCCCCCTCGAGCAGTACTTC. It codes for CASSQGTSGLFAPLEQYF.

The CDR3 bases are TGTGCCAGCAGTTTAGGTGACGGCCGTCCCCTCCACTTT. Protein product: CASSLGDGRPLHF. The chain couples TRBV12-3 or TRBV12-4 to TRBJ1-6; no clear D gene. V lost 1 base, J lost 13 bases, and 11 bases lay in between. This CDR3 contains 13 residues.

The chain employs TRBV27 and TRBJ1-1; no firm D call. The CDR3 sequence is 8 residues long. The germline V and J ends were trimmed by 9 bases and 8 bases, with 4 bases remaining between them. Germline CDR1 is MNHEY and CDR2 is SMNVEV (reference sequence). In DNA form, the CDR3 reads TGTGCCAGAGAGGAAGCTTTCTTT. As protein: CAREEAFF.